This T cell receptor (beta chain) was profiled in a study of chemoradiotherapy in HPV16-positive cancers (dated by TCRdb to 2021 to 2024). Regarding the study in general: Functional T-cell assays on cells from two HPV16-positive patients defined candidate HPV-specific T-cell clones and common TCR motifs. The study asked whether T-cell immunity against the HPV oncoproteins E6 and E7 changes during chemoradiotherapy and whether it affects survival. The candidate HPV-specific TCRs and motifs were subsequently tracked in TCR repertoires obtained from some 90 patients with HPV-related cancers.

Repertoires were sampled repeatedly over the course of chemoradiotherapy so that clonal expansion in the tumor microenvironment could be followed. Receptor libraries were prepared by the immunoSEQ multiplex PCR assay. TCRdb holds this immuneACCESS table with in-frame rearrangements only. Some clones are missing; in checked studies, unresolved V genes explain under half, and the rest has no known cause. The sample table lists around 33,000 clones, roughly 86% of them with a count of one. The ten largest account for 2.1% of the sample. The paper's findings and limits, for the study overall: The functional definition of HPV-specific T cells came from only a couple of HPV16-positive patients, and the survival association was reported for HPV16-positive patients. In HPV16-positive patients, expansion of HPV-responsive T cells during chemoradiotherapy was found to be associated with improved recurrence-free survival. Expansion of candidate HPV-specific clones and E7-related TCR motifs was observed in the tumor microenvironment during treatment, whereas no such expansion was observed for non-HPV-specific T cells.

In regard to this clone: Its antigen specificity is not known. Per-base quality was not reported, and no clone a single base away is much larger than it.

The CDR3 covers 15 residues, taking in both the cysteine and the phenylalanine. Just CDR3 DNA is preserved here, 45 bases in frame from base 1. Looking up the germline V gene yields CDR1 MGHRA and CDR2 YSYEKL. V gives up 5 bases and J gives up 7 bases, and the segment between their germline ends measures 17 bases. The sample was blood, taken from a patient who underwent chemoradiotherapy. The sequence joins TRBV4-1 to TRBJ1-4, with TRBD1 as a weak D call on 5 bases. This clonotype originated in a human donor with HPV-associated anogenital cancer. The DNA reads as follows: TGCGCCAGCAGCAAAGGGGAGGGACTCGCTGAAAAACTGTTTTTT. It encodes CASSKGEGLAEKLFF.